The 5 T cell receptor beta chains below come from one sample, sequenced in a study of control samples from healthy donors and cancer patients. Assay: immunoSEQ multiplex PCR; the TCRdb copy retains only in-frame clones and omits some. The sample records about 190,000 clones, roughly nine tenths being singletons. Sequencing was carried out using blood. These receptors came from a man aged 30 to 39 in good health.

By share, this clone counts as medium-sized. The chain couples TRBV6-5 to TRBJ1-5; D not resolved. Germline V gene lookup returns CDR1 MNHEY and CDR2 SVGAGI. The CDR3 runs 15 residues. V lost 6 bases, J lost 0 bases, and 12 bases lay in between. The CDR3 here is CASREFRNSNQPQHF. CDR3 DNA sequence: TGTGCCAGCAGAGAGTTCAGGAATAGCAATCAGCCCCAGCATTTT.

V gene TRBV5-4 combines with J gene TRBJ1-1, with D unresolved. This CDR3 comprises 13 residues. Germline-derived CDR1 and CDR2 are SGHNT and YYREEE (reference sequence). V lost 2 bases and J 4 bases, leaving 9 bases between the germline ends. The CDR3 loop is CASSLAFSTEAFF. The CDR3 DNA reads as TGTGCCAGCAGCTTAGCCTTCAGCACTGAAGCTTTCTTT. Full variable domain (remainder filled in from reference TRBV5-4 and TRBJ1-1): ETGVTQSPTHLIKTRGQQVTLRCSSQSGHNTVSWYQQALGQGPQFIFQYYREEENGRGNFPPRFSGLQFPNYSSELNVNALELDDSALYLCASSLAFSTEAFFGQGTRLTVV.

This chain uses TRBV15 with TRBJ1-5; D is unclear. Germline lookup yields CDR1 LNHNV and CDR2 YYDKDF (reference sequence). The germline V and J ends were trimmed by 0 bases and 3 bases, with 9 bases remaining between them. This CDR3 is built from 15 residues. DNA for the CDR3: TGTGCCACCAGCAGAGATATGCCCCCCAATCAGCCCCAGCATTTT. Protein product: CATSRDMPPNQPQHF.

The CDR3, as DNA: TGTGCCAGCAGTTTACAGGAAGGTACCTCCTACGAGCAGTACTTC. Translating gives CASSLQEGTSYEQYF. The V call is TRBV6-5, the J call TRBJ2-7; TRBD1 might be the D (5 bases). The V end was cut by 4 bases, the J end by 0 bases, with 13 bases between. This CDR3 contains 15 residues. CDR1 and CDR2 from the germline V gene are MNHEY and SVGAGI.

The chain's CDR3 is CASSLSWTSGQPQHF. DNA of the CDR3: TGTGCCAGCAGTTTGTCCTGGACATCGGGACAGCCCCAGCATTTT. The chain joins TRBV27 to TRBJ1-5; maybe TRBD1 (5 bases). V was clipped by 3 bases and J by 7 bases, with 16 bases between them. This CDR3 is 15 amino acids long. Germline V gene sequence: CDR1 MNHEY, CDR2 SMNVEV (reference sequence).